The source of this T cell receptor beta chain is a study of T cells in Graves' hyperthyroidism and ophthalmopathy. This clonotype has just a few counts. Its target is unknown. Per the germline V gene, CDR1 is PRHDT and CDR2 is FYEKMQ (reference sequence). J gave up 1 base and V 2 bases, and 6 bases lay outside the gene matches. This CDR3 is built from 17 residues. Study-wide points: A 13 V-J signature model discriminated ophthalmopathy versus stable hyperthyroidism. Researchers found most expanded thyroid clonotypes above 0.001 in blood as well. Model predictions of ophthalmopathy came a median approximately 6.8 months before onset.

TCR beta CDR3 region amplification was performed from RNA transcripts. The TCR CDR3 was amplified in a first-round RT-PCR using the HTBI primer set. One entry per CDR3 protein results from TCRdb running MiXCR on the multiplex PCR reads. The sample gives around 270,000 distinct CDR3 sequences, less than 20% of which show up once; about two fifths is in the top ten. The authors took PBMCs from 8 to 10 ml fresh peripheral blood. The receptor's source is a man aged 50-59 years with Graves' ophthalmopathy. Sequenced: blood. The V call is TRBV13, the J call TRBJ2-4, with 9 bases matching TRBD1. CDR3 bases: TGTGCCAGCAGCTTAATAGGGACAGGGTTGGCCAAAAACATTCAGTACTTC. Its translation is CASSLIGTGLAKNIQYF.